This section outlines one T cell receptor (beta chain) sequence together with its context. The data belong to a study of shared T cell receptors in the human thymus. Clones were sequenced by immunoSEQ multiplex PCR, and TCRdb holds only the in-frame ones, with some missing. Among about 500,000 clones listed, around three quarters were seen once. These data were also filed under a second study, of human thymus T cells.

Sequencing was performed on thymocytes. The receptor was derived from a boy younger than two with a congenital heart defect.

CDR3 nucleotide sequence: TGTGCCAGCAGCTTGAACTTCGGGAGGATGCCGGGGACGCAGTATTTT. This gives the protein CASSLNFGRMPGTQYF. V gene TRBV5-4 combines with J gene TRBJ2-3, with 7 bases matching TRBD2. The ends lost 1 base at V and 9 bases at J; junction bases unmatched: 14. There are 16 residues in the CDR3. From germline, CDR1 is SGHNT and CDR2 YYREEE (reference sequence).